The 13 T cell receptor beta chains below come from one sample, sequenced in a study of T-cell reconstitution after alpha-beta-depleted transplantation in children. For TCRbeta, the library was prepared with unique molecular identifiers. From the PCR reads, TCRdb called clonotypes with MiXCR, one entry per CDR3 protein. The profile shows about 130,000 distinct CDR3 sequences, around a tenth of them singletons. The starting material was PBMCs, mostly from graft donor cells, obtained 180 days after TCRalphabeta/CD19-depleted stem cell transplant. Receptor source: a girl in the first two years of life who had a stem cell transplant for combined immunodeficiency, so the T cells may come from the graft donor.

Only a few counts were recorded for this clonotype. The chain joins TRBV7-6 to TRBJ2-2; D tentatively reads TRBD1 or TRBD2 (5 bases each). Germline assignment: CDR1 SGHVS and CDR2 FNYEAQ. The ends were cut back, 8 bases at V and 6 bases at J, with 7 bases in the middle. This CDR3 has 11 residues. CDR3 in amino acids: CASGTPGELFF. For the CDR3, the DNA is TGTGCCAGCGGGACCCCCGGGGAGCTGTTTTTT.

This clonotype was counted a few times. This chain links TRBV20-1 with TRBJ2-1; 9 bases match TRBD2. Germline values: CDR1 DFQATT, CDR2 SNEGSKA (reference sequence). V dropped 6 bases and J dropped 0; count of bases not matched to a gene: 15. The CDR3 has 18 residues. CDR3 DNA sequence: TGCAGTGCGCGCAGGCTAGCGGGGCTTCAGAGCTCCTACAATGAGCAGTTCTTC. This codes for CSARRLAGLQSSYNEQFF.

This clonotype was observed a handful of times. CDR3 region: CASSYDRGTYPYEQYF. CDR3 sequence (DNA): TGTGCCAGCAGTTACGACCGCGGGACATATCCCTACGAGCAGTACTTC. The chain recombines TRBV6-2 or TRBV6-3 with TRBJ2-7; possibly TRBD1 or TRBD2 for D (6 bases each). The V end was cut by 2 bases, the J end by 2 bases, with 16 bases between. Germline assignment: CDR1 MNHEY and CDR2 SVGEGT. The CDR3 consists of 16 residues.

This chain connects TRBV20-1 to TRBJ2-7, with a possible D match to TRBD2 (6 bases). Per germline, CDR1 DFQATT and CDR2 SNEGSKA (reference sequence). The CDR3 extends over 10 amino acids. DNA for the CDR3: TGCCGGGACTCCTGCTACGAGCAGTACTTC. Its protein is CRDSCYEQYF.

This chain connects TRBV9 to TRBJ2-1; D unresolved. V was shortened by 0 bases and J by 0 bases, with 16 bases between the two germline ends. Germline V gene sequence: CDR1 SGDLS, CDR2 YYNGEE. CDR3 size: 18 residues. This chain's CDR3 is CASSVDRRRAHSYNEQFF. The DNA of the CDR3 is TGTGCCAGCAGCGTAGACCGGCGTAGAGCCCACTCCTACAATGAGCAGTTCTTC.

The sample holds many counts of this clonotype. The chain carries TRBV6-1 and TRBJ2-7, with 11 bases aligning to TRBD2. CDR3 length equals 16 residues. Losses at the gene ends were 3 bases for V and 8 bases for J; bases not matched to a gene: 12. CDR1 MNHNS and CDR2 SASEGT come from the germline V gene. The CDR3 sequence: CASSDMGLTSGVQQYF. Here the CDR3 DNA reads TGTGCCAGCAGTGACATGGGTTTGACTAGCGGGGTACAGCAGTACTTC.

This clonotype appeared a few times. V is TRBV12-3 or TRBV12-4 and J is TRBJ2-7; D not resolved. With 5 bases removed from V and 4 bases from J, the gap between germline ends came to 18 bases. This CDR3 has 15 residues. CDR3 bases: TGTGCCAGCAGTACGGTGTCGGGCAGACCTTACGAGCAGTACTTC. This gives the protein CASSTVSGRPYEQYF.

This clonotype was observed many times. The CDR3 is CASSLGLGNTIYF. CDR3 sequence (DNA): TGTGCCAGCAGCTTAGGACTAGGAAACACCATATATTTT. The V and J genes are TRBV7-3 and TRBJ1-3, with D unresolved. The ends were cut back, 2 bases at V and 4 bases at J, with 6 bases in the middle. CDR3 length: 13 residues. Germline-derived CDR1 and CDR2 are SGHTA and FQGTGA.

The rearrangement uses TRBV12-3 or TRBV12-4 and TRBJ2-7; 8 bases align to TRBD2. The trim removed 7 bases at V and 2 bases at J, leaving 4 bases unmatched. The CDR3 sequence is 13 residues long. The CDR3 DNA follows: TGTGCCAGCACACTAGCGGCCCCCTACGAGCAGTACTTC. Translating gives CASTLAAPYEQYF.

V usage is TRBV7-2 and J usage is TRBJ2-1, with D perhaps assigned TRBD1 or TRBD2 (6 bases each). CDR1 and CDR2 (germline): SGHTA, FQGNSA. The CDR3 extends over 13 amino acids. The V and J ends lost 0 bases and 8 bases respectively, with 8 bases between them. CDR3 coding DNA: TGTGCCAGCAGCTTAGCGGGGGGCGATGAGCAGTTCTTC. Residues: CASSLAGGDEQFF.

This sequence joins TRBV10-3 and TRBJ2-3; D remains unclear. Looked up from germline, CDR1 is ENHRY and CDR2 is SYGVKD. The CDR3 covers 14 residues. V was pared by 2 bases and J by 3 bases, with 9 bases between. CDR3: CAISEGLRTDTQYF. CDR3 nucleotide sequence: TGTGCCATCAGTGAGGGGCTTCGTACAGATACGCAGTATTTT.

This clonotype was observed a handful of times. The chain carries TRBV7-3 and TRBJ2-7; D ambiguous. This CDR3 has 12 amino acids. Germline V gene data show CDR1 as SGHTA and CDR2 as FQGTGA. Trimming stripped 3 bases from V and 4 bases from J, with 7 bases between. CDR3 region: CASSFDGYEQYF. The CDR3 DNA reads as TGTGCCAGCAGCTTCGACGGTTACGAGCAGTACTTC. The entire variable domain, with the rest obtained from reference TRBV7-3 and TRBJ2-7, is as follows: GAGVSQTPSNKVTEKGKYVELRCDPISGHTALYWYRQSLGQGPEFLIYFQGTGAADDSGLPNDRFFAVRPEGSVSTLKIQRTERGDSAVYLCASSFDGYEQYFGPGTRLTVT.

This clonotype has at least ten counts. The chain combines TRBV29-1 with TRBJ2-1; 8 nucleotides agree with TRBD1. The CDR3 has 12 residues. Germline assignment: CDR1 SQVTM and CDR2 ANQGSEA. V trimming: 3 bases; J trimming: 7 bases; junction bases outside the gene matches: 2. DNA of the CDR3: TGCAGCGTTGAGGACAGGGTGAATGAGCAGTTCTTC. Translation: CSVEDRVNEQFF.